These 2 T cell receptor beta chains were all obtained from the same sample, sequenced in a study of graft-versus-host responses after intestinal transplantation (dated by TCRdb to the early 2020s). The method behind the library was the immunoSEQ multiplex PCR assay. In its TCRdb copy, this immuneACCESS table keeps in-frame sequences only and misses some clones. Where compared with another copy, unresolved V genes explain less than half of these, and the others have no known cause. A total of about 24,000 clones appear in this sample, 80% to 90% of them only once. Around 0.97% of the sample rests with the top ten. The starting material was PBMCs, obtained roughly 69 weeks after intestinal transplant. Every receptor here comes from a human patient who received an intestinal transplant, so some T cells may come from the graft donor.

This chain joins TRBV10-3 and TRBJ2-5, with D tentatively TRBD2 (6 bases). The CDR3 spans 16 residues. Germline V gene sequence: CDR1 ENHRY, CDR2 SYGVKD. V lost 4 bases and J lost 4, with 19 bases in between. Written as DNA, the CDR3 is TGTGCCATCAGTGCGGGGCCCGGACTGGGGGGAGAGACCCAGTACTTC. This translates into CAISAGPGLGGETQYF.

V gene TRBV6-5 combines with J gene TRBJ1-2; perhaps TRBD1 as D (5 bases). The V gene lost 8 bases and the J gene lost 5 bases, with 24 bases spanning the gap. Germline V gene lookup returns CDR1 MNHEY and CDR2 SVGAGI. The CDR3 runs 16 residues. For the CDR3, the DNA is TGTGCCAGCTGTTTGGGGGGTGGGGCCCTTCCTTATGGCTACACCTTC. Amino acid sequence: CASCLGGGALPYGYTF.